Presented here are 19 T cell receptor beta chains from one specimen sequenced in a study of T cell changes during pregnancy in multiple sclerosis. Measured with immunoSEQ multiplex PCR; TCRdb has only the in-frame clones, and not every one. The sample contains approximately 35,000 clones, about 88% of which appear only once. Specimen: CD4+ T cells from peripheral blood mononuclear cells, collected in the second trimester of pregnancy. These receptors came from a female donor in good health, enrolled as a control in a pregnancy study.

This chain connects TRBV5-4 to TRBJ1-4, with a tentative D call TRBD1 (5 bases). Trimming pared 4 bases from V and 8 bases from J, leaving 9 bases between. The germline gives CDR1 SGHNT, CDR2 YYREEE (reference sequence). This CDR3 has 12 amino acids. Here the CDR3 DNA reads TGTGCCAGCAGCAGGGGTGGAGAAAAACTGTTTTTT. Translation: CASSRGGEKLFF.

This clone was found once. V is TRBV28 and J is TRBJ2-4; 7 nucleotides align to TRBD1. V lost 3 bases to trimming and J lost 3 bases; unmatched junction nucleotides: 11. Germline V gives CDR1 MDHEN, CDR2 SYDVKM. This CDR3 is built from 17 residues. The CDR3 region has the DNA TGTGCCAGCAGTTTGCTCAAGGGACAGCAAAGCAAAAACATTCAGTACTTC. It is translated as CASSLLKGQQSKNIQYF.

This clone rates as medium-sized (0.01 to 0.1%). The V and J genes are TRBV19 and TRBJ1-5; TRBD1 matches at 9 bases. CDR1 and CDR2 (germline): LNHDA, SQIVND (reference sequence). V shed 4 bases, J shed 4 bases, and the junction held 5 bases outside the gene matches. This CDR3 has 15 amino acids. The CDR3 nucleotides are TGTGCCAGTAGTAGAGCGGGACAGGGAAATCAGCCCCAGCATTTT. It translates to CASSRAGQGNQPQHF.

The chain joins TRBV5-4 to TRBJ1-2; 8 nucleotides align to TRBD1. This CDR3 is 13 amino acids long. V trimming: 4 bases; J trimming: 8 bases; junction bases outside the gene matches: 7. Germline assignment: CDR1 SGHNT and CDR2 YYREEE (reference sequence). The CDR3 bases are TGTGCCAGCAGCAATGGACAGGGTTTGGGCTACACCTTC. This translates into CASSNGQGLGYTF.

This chain connects TRBV5-4 to TRBJ1-3; D ambiguous. Germline V gives CDR1 SGHNT, CDR2 YYREEE (reference sequence). V was cut by 4 bases and J by 1 base, with 12 bases left in between. The CDR3 is 15 residues long. CDR3 sequence: CASSPGDYSGNTIYF. The CDR3 DNA sequence: TGTGCCAGCAGCCCGGGAGACTATTCTGGAAACACCATATATTTT. Looking up the rest from reference TRBV5-4 and TRBJ1-3 gives the full variable domain: ETGVTQSPTHLIKTRGQQVTLRCSSQSGHNTVSWYQQALGQGPQFIFQYYREEENGRGNFPPRFSGLQFPNYSSELNVNALELDDSALYLCASSPGDYSGNTIYFGEGSWLTVV.

This rearrangement joins TRBV19 to TRBJ1-3, with D tentatively TRBD1 (6 bases). The CDR3 has 14 amino acids. CDR1 is LNHDA and CDR2 is SQIVND in the germline V gene (reference sequence). Trimming took 3 bases from V and 4 from J, leaving 10 bases between them. This CDR3 is CASSMDSLGNTIYF. CDR3 bases: TGTGCCAGTAGTATGGACAGCCTAGGAAACACCATATATTTT. Looking up the rest from reference TRBV19 and TRBJ1-3 gives the full variable domain: DGGITQSPKYLFRKEGQNVTLSCEQNLNHDAMYWYRQDPGQGLRLIYYSQIVNDFQKGDIAEGYSVSREKKESFPLTVTSAQKNPTAFYLCASSMDSLGNTIYFGEGSWLTVV.

The chain has TRBV30 and TRBJ2-5, with D possibly matching TRBD2 (6 bases). V gave up 1 base and J gave up 5 bases, with 11 bases separating them. This CDR3 spans 13 amino acids. The germline V gene has CDR1 GTSNPN and CDR2 SVGIG (reference sequence). As DNA, the CDR3 is TGTGCCTGGAGTGAGATTGCGGGGGAGACCCAGTACTTC. Amino acid sequence: CAWSEIAGETQYF.

The chain recombines TRBV7-2 with TRBJ2-3, with TRBD2 identical over 11 bases. This CDR3 has 18 amino acids. The V gene end was trimmed by 5 bases and the J gene end by 1 base; junction bases not matched to a gene: 11. The V gene's germline CDR1 is SGHTA and CDR2 FQGNSA. The CDR3 DNA reads TGTGCCAGCAGCCCCACTAGCGGGAGAGGGGGGGGCACAGATACGCAGTATTTT. Protein product: CASSPTSGRGGGTDTQYF.

The chain employs TRBV7-2 and TRBJ2-1, with 12 bases lining up with TRBD2. The V segment lost 3 bases and the J segment 5 bases; nucleotides outside the gene matches: 2. CDR1 and CDR2 from the germline V gene are SGHTA and FQGNSA. This CDR3 has 15 amino acids. The CDR3 protein is CASSLTSGGHNEQFF. The CDR3 DNA reads as TGTGCCAGCAGCTTGACTAGCGGGGGACACAATGAGCAGTTCTTC.

The V call is TRBV6-5, the J call TRBJ2-7; a possible D gene is TRBD2 (5 bases). CDR3 size: 13 residues. Germline values: CDR1 MNHEY, CDR2 SVGAGI. Trimming cost V 7 bases and J 0 bases, with 10 bases left between them. CDR3 loop: CASNTAGSYEQYF. The CDR3 coding sequence is TGTGCCAGCAATACGGCGGGCTCCTACGAGCAGTACTTC.

The rearrangement uses TRBV25-1 and TRBJ2-3; TRBD2 matches 7 bases. Germline V gene data show CDR1 as MGHDK and CDR2 as SYGVNS. Trimming removed 2 bases from V and 1 base from J; junction bases left unmatched: 6. The CDR3 is made up of 16 amino acids. The CDR3 protein is CASSEAWGGGTDTQYF. The CDR3 nucleotides are TGTGCCAGCAGTGAAGCGTGGGGGGGTGGCACAGATACGCAGTATTTT.

This chain uses TRBV6-6 with TRBJ1-3; the D gene is possibly TRBD1 (5 bases). Trimming shortened V by 0 bases and J by 7 bases, and 10 bases separated the two germline ends. The CDR3 spans 14 residues. Germline-derived CDR1 and CDR2 are MNHNY and SVGAGI (reference sequence). CDR3 sequence (DNA): TGTGCCAGCAGTTACTCGAGACAGTTCAACACCATATATTTT. It yields the protein CASSYSRQFNTIYF.

The chain joins TRBV6-5 to TRBJ1-5; 7 bases are a match to TRBD1. This CDR3 region has 15 residues. V lost 2 bases, J lost 7 bases, and 8 bases stayed unmatched. Germline V CDR1 and CDR2: MNHEY, SVGAGI. The CDR3 sequence: CASSYQGPGGQPQHF. The DNA for the CDR3 is TGTGCCAGCAGTTACCAGGGACCAGGGGGACAGCCCCAGCATTTT.

This clone has a handful of counts. The V gene is TRBV9, the J gene TRBJ2-5, with D possibly being TRBD2 (5 bases). CDR1 is SGDLS, CDR2 YYNGEE, per germline. Trimming removed 0 bases from V and 5 bases from J, with 17 bases in between. The CDR3 totals 16 residues. The CDR3 is CASSVGSRSGSETQYF. The CDR3 DNA reads TGTGCCAGCAGCGTAGGTTCACGCTCGGGGTCGGAGACCCAGTACTTC.

The genes are TRBV5-6 and TRBJ1-1, with TRBD1 as a possible D gene (6 bases). Deletions cut 5 bases from V and 4 bases from J, with 15 bases between. CDR3 length: 14 residues. Germline-derived CDR1 and CDR2 are SGHDT and YYEEEE. The CDR3 reads CASRLRGAVTEAFF. For the CDR3, the DNA is TGTGCCAGCAGACTGCGGGGGGCTGTCACTGAAGCTTTCTTT.

The chain combines TRBV7-2 with TRBJ1-4; D possibly corresponds to TRBD1 (6 bases). Trimming removed 2 bases from V and 8 bases from J, with 9 bases in between. CDR1 is SGHTA, CDR2 FQGNSA, per germline. This CDR3 is 13 amino acids long. The CDR3 sequence: CASSLTGQEKLFF. The CDR3 DNA sequence: TGTGCCAGCAGCTTAACAGGGCAGGAAAAACTGTTTTTT. The variable domain in full, with the rest retrieved from reference TRBV7-2 and TRBJ1-4, is GAGVSQSPSNKVTEKGKDVELRCDPISGHTALYWYRQSLGQGLEFLIYFQGNSAPDKSGLPSDRFSAERTGGSVSTLTIQRTQQEDSAVYLCASSLTGQEKLFFGSGTQLSVL.

The chain couples TRBV5-1 to TRBJ2-3, with 8 bases that match TRBD1. Trimming removed 2 bases from V and 3 bases from J; junction bases left unmatched: 5. The CDR3 runs to 15 residues. Germline V gene sequence: CDR1 SGHRS, CDR2 YFSETQ. This CDR3 is CASSFGRQGTDTQYF. The CDR3 DNA reads as TGCGCCAGCAGCTTCGGGCGACAGGGGACAGATACGCAGTATTTT.

The V call is TRBV6-5, the J call TRBJ1-4, with 9 nucleotides matching TRBD1. The CDR3 runs 15 residues. In germline, CDR1 is MNHEY, CDR2 SVGAGI. Trimming took 6 bases from V and 8 from J; bases not matched to a gene: 10. In DNA, the CDR3 is TGTGCCAGCAGGGGAGACAGGGGGGAATACGAAAAACTGTTTTTT. It specifies CASRGDRGEYEKLFF.

V gene TRBV6-5 combines with J gene TRBJ1-2; D remains ambiguous. The germline gives CDR1 MNHEY, CDR2 SVGAGI. The CDR3 runs 12 residues. Trimming left V 0 bases short and J 8 bases short, with 7 bases between. The CDR3 spells CASSYSGGGYTF. The CDR3 nucleotides are TGTGCCAGCAGTTACTCAGGAGGCGGCTACACCTTC.